The following is a TCR beta chain sequence with its context. The antigen remains undetermined. Generated by immunoSEQ multiplex PCR, the TCRdb table keeps only in-frame clones and is missing some. The repertoire holds about 35,000 clones, roughly 93% seen once, with roughly 7% in the top ten. V gave up 1 base and J gave up 9 bases, with 12 bases separating them. The CDR3 has 12 amino acids. Germline CDR1 SQVTM, CDR2 ANQGSEA. These data come from a study of T cells in tuberculosis. Points from the study as a whole: Selection depended on which cryopreserved specimens were available.

The V and J genes are TRBV29-1 and TRBJ1-2, with D maybe TRBD1 (5 bases). The sequenced sample consisted of PBMCs. This TCR derives from a donor between 10 and 35 years old with latent tuberculosis or without tuberculosis infection. The CDR3 nucleotides are TGCAGCGTTGAAGGCCCAGGGCGTAGCTACACCTTC. It translates to CSVEGPGRSYTF.